The TCR beta chain under discussion was sequenced for a study of cytomegalovirus exposure and HLA in healthy donors. Assay used: immunoSEQ multiplex PCR; TCRdb lists only in-frame clones, some missing. The repertoire holds roughly 98,000 clones, with around nine tenths as singletons. Germline V gene lookup returns CDR1 SGHAT and CDR2 FQNNGV. V was shortened by 6 bases and J by 7 bases, with 22 bases between the two germline ends. The CDR3 extends over 16 amino acids. Sequenced sample: PBMCs. The source of this sequence is a woman aged 25 to 39 in good health and CMV-seronegative. The chain has TRBV11-2 and TRBJ2-1; a possible D gene is TRBD2 (6 bases). CDR3 coding DNA: TGTGCCAGCAGTCAAACAGCGGGTCCCCGGGGTAATGAGCAGTTCTTC. Residues: CASSQTAGPRGNEQFF.